This T cell receptor (beta chain) was captured in a study of CD8+CD57+ T cells in acquired aplastic anemia. Across the study: Mean DNA quantity obtained from sorted CD4+ and CD8+ cells was 3.2 ug.

The CDR3 has 16 residues. Trimming left V 0 bases short and J 5 bases short, with 18 bases between. Germline assignment: CDR1 SGHKS and CDR2 YYEKEE (reference sequence). CDR3 and TCR beta VDJ profiling relied on a genomic DNA template. A single record per CDR3 protein comes from TCRdb applying MiXCR to the reads. Altogether hundreds of thousands of distinct CDR3 sequences are present, approximately 70% being singletons, with the ten largest covering under 4.5%. This chain uses TRBV5-5 with TRBJ2-7; D may correspond to TRBD1 or TRBD2 (6 bases each). The source of this sequence is a human donor in good health, serving as a control. Material for sequencing was sorted CD4+, CD8+, or CD8+CD57+ T cells (not recorded which) from PBMCs. This chain's CDR3 is CASSLGATGARDEQYF. The CDR3 DNA reads TGTGCCAGCAGCTTGGGGGCTACGGGGGCCCGCGACGAGCAGTACTTC. Using reference TRBV5-5 and TRBJ2-7 for the parts outside the CDR3, the full variable domain is DAGVTQSPTHLIKTRGQQVTLRCSPISGHKSVSWYQQVLGQGPQFIFQYYEKEERGRGNFPDRFSARQFPNYSSELNVNALLLGDSALYLCASSLGATGARDEQYFGPGTRLTVT.